This TCR beta chain originates from a study of blood T cell repertoires in COVID-19. The overall study: Specimens from acute and convalescent COVID-19 originated in the United States, Italy and Spain. T cells, B-cell-depleted T cells, or PBMCs supplied cDNA or gDNA.

This CDR3 spans 16 amino acids. CDR1 SGHRS and CDR2 YFSETQ come from the germline V gene. V was pared by 0 bases and J by 6 bases, with 17 bases between. In the original analysis: Scientists estimated how many nucleated cells there were by amplifying reference gene primers. Data came from immunoSEQ multiplex PCR; TCRdb stores just in-frame clones and leaves some out. For V, J and clone size, that table is used; D and trimming come from the DNA. The profile covers approximately 100,000 clones, with 84% appearing a single time and less than 8% taken by the ten largest. This chain uses TRBV5-1 with TRBJ2-3; a weak D match, TRBD1 (6 bases). Sequencing was done on a sample of peripheral blood. This TCR was sampled from an elderly woman with active or convalescent COVID-19. This CDR3 reads CASSLVTAGVSDTQYF. CDR3 bases: TGCGCCAGCAGCTTGGTCACAGCAGGGGTATCGGATACGCAGTATTTT. Looking up the rest from reference TRBV5-1 and TRBJ2-3 gives the full variable domain: KAGVTQTPRYLIKTRGQQVTLSCSPISGHRSVSWYQQTPGQGLQFLFEYFSETQRNKGNFPGRFSGRQFSNSRSEMNVSTLELGDSALYLCASSLVTAGVSDTQYFGPGTRLTVL.